At least ten counts were recorded for the clone carrying this T cell receptor (beta chain). Its target is unknown. The record originates from a study of breast tumors, draining lymph nodes, adjacent tissues. Regarding the study as a whole: Compared with basal-like, luminal-like tumors shared significantly more repertoire with nontumor tissue. Most tumor T cells seemingly derive from lymph node, then expand in tumor. Tumor repertoires ranked between lymph nodes and nontumor tissue in diversity, with V and J gene preferences. The lymph node origin of tumor T cells was framed as consistent with a hypothesis, not demonstrated.

Via MiXCR, TCRdb re-called the multiplex PCR reads, giving one row per CDR3 protein. The sample lists under 250,000 distinct CDR3 sequences, 32% occurring once. V was trimmed by 6 bases and J by 1 base, leaving 4 bases between them. Germline loops: CDR1 MNHNY, CDR2 SVGAGI (reference sequence). The CDR3 consists of 12 residues. The lymph nodes were axillary draining lymph nodes from breast cancer patients. V and J are TRBV6-6 and TRBJ1-5; D call uncertain. The sequencing sample was made of axillary lymph node tissue. The origin of this receptor is a female donor with breast cancer. Some clones in this sample may be carry-over from other donors' samples. CDR3 sequence (DNA): TGTGCCAGCAGAGACAGCAATCAGCCCCAGCATTTT. This encodes CASRDSNQPQHF.